This TCR beta chain was profiled in a study of T cell repertoires in ileal Crohn's disease. Produced via immunoSEQ multiplex PCR; TCRdb's table is partial and in-frame only. The table has approximately 9,000 clones, around three quarters seen once; the top ten hold approximately 4.3%. V lost 4 bases, J lost 4 bases, and 20 bases lay in between. The CDR3 extends over 17 amino acids. Germline V gene lookup returns CDR1 SGHRS and CDR2 YFSETQ. Included were adult ileal or ileocolonic Crohn's patients indicated for ileocolonic resection. This clonotype originated in an adult with Crohn's disease. The sequenced sample consisted of ileal tissue. The chain employs TRBV5-1 and TRBJ2-2, with a weak D call TRBD1 (5 bases). The CDR3 nucleotides read TGCGCCAGCAGCCCTTCGAATTTCAGGGCTGGCACCGGGGAGCTGTTTTTT. Its translation is CASSPSNFRAGTGELFF.